Below, 21 T cell receptor beta chains from the same sample are listed, as sequenced in a study of blood T cell repertoires in COVID-19 (dated by TCRdb to between 2020 and 2021). The library was obtained by the immunoSEQ multiplex PCR assay. The source is immuneACCESS, and TCRdb retained only in-frame sequences with V and J called. Part of the clones is not carried over; for the studies checked, unresolved V genes explain less than half of this, and the remainder is unexplained. Within this sample are approximately 280,000 clones, with about 86% of them counted one time only. Together, the top ten hold 2.1% of the sample. What was sequenced was peripheral blood. All receptors derive from a woman younger than 45 who had recovered from COVID-19.

This rearrangement joins TRBV10-2 to TRBJ2-3, with 7 bases identical to TRBD2. This CDR3 contains 14 residues. Germline V gene sequence: CDR1 WSHSY, CDR2 SAAADI. V shed 6 bases, J shed 0 bases, and the junction held 3 bases outside the gene matches. CDR3 residues: CASRGGVSTDTQYF. As DNA, the CDR3 is TGCGCCAGCAGGGGGGGGGTTAGCACAGATACGCAGTATTTT.

V usage is TRBV28 and J usage is TRBJ2-7; 7 bases are shared with TRBD1. The ends lost 8 bases at V and 4 bases at J; junction bases unmatched: 11. The CDR3 contains 14 residues. Germline CDR1 MDHEN, CDR2 SYDVKM. The CDR3 DNA reads TGTGCCAGCTCCCTGCCGACAGGGAAGTACGAGCAGTACTTC. Translated: CASSLPTGKYEQYF.

The chain employs TRBV19 and TRBJ2-7, with 12 bases fitting TRBD2. Germline lookup yields CDR1 LNHDA and CDR2 SQIVND (reference sequence). V trimming: 6 bases; J trimming: 6 bases; junction bases outside the gene matches: 3. The CDR3 is 13 amino acids. The CDR3 protein is CASSGLAGPEQYF. CDR3 nucleotides: TGTGCCAGTAGCGGACTAGCGGGACCCGAGCAGTACTTC. Full variable domain (outside the CDR3, taken from reference TRBV19 and TRBJ2-7): DGGITQSPKYLFRKEGQNVTLSCEQNLNHDAMYWYRQDPGQGLRLIYYSQIVNDFQKGDIAEGYSVSREKKESFPLTVTSAQKNPTAFYLCASSGLAGPEQYFGPGTRLTVT.

This chain uses TRBV19 with TRBJ1-5, with D hard to call. CDR3 length: 15 residues. V lost 3 bases, J lost 2 bases, and 11 bases lay in between. CDR1 LNHDA and CDR2 SQIVND come from the germline V gene (reference sequence). The CDR3 coding sequence is TGTGCCAGTAGTATTCTGTCCCGGGGCAATCAGCCCCAGCATTTT. Amino acid sequence: CASSILSRGNQPQHF.

This rearrangement joins TRBV24-1 to TRBJ1-5; 7 positions match TRBD1. V lost 4 bases and J lost 5; bases outside the gene matches: 1. Germline assignment: CDR1 KGHDR and CDR2 SFDVKD. The CDR3 extends over 13 amino acids. DNA of the CDR3: TGTGCCACCAGTGACAGGGGGGATCAGCCCCAGCATTTT. It translates to CATSDRGDQPQHF.

The gene calls are TRBV4-2 and TRBJ2-7; 7 positions match TRBD2. V dropped 0 bases and J dropped 0; count of bases not matched to a gene: 5. The length of the CDR3 is 16 residues. The germline V gene encodes CDR1 LGHNA and CDR2 YNFKEQ. The CDR3 DNA follows: TGTGCCAGCAGCCAAGATGACGGGAGGAGCTCCTACGAGCAGTACTTC. Translation gives CASSQDDGRSSYEQYF.

The chain recombines TRBV7-9 with TRBJ1-3; D may be TRBD1 (6 bases). Per the germline V gene, CDR1 is SEHNR and CDR2 is FQNEAQ (reference sequence). With 3 bases removed from V and 2 bases from J, the gap between germline ends came to 14 bases. The CDR3 covers 16 residues. The CDR3 nucleotides are TGTGCCAGCAGCTTTTCCCCAGGGACAACTGGAAACACCATATATTTT. Amino acid sequence: CASSFSPGTTGNTIYF.

This chain connects TRBV3-1 (or the pseudogene TRBV3-2) to TRBJ2-7; no reliable D call. The CDR3 consists of 14 residues. The V end lost 0 bases, the J end lost 3 bases, and 9 bases lay between the germline ends. Germline loops: CDR1 LGHDT, CDR2 YNNKEL (reference sequence). CDR3 sequence reads: CASSQDRNLYEQYF. Written as DNA, the CDR3 is TGTGCCAGCAGCCAAGACAGAAACCTCTACGAGCAGTACTTC.

The CDR3 coding sequence is TGTGCCAGCAGACTAATAAAGACTAGCGGGAACTACACAGATACGCAGTATTTT. It translates to CASRLIKTSGNYTDTQYF. The gene calls are TRBV11-2 and TRBJ2-3; 11 bases line up with TRBD2. CDR1 is SGHAT, CDR2 FQNNGV, per germline. The CDR3 sequence is 18 residues long. The ends lost 6 bases at V and 2 bases at J; junction bases unmatched: 13.

The chain combines TRBV11-3 with TRBJ2-3, with 7 bases fitting TRBD2. This CDR3 is 15 amino acids long. Germline trimming cut 1 base from V and 5 bases from J; bases unmatched to any gene: 6. Germline V gene sequence: CDR1 SGHNT, CDR2 YENEEA. CDR3 protein: CASSLGGGDGDTQYF. The CDR3 DNA reads as TGTGCCAGCAGCTTAGGTGGGGGGGACGGAGATACGCAGTATTTT.

The V and J genes are TRBV5-4 and TRBJ2-3; TRBD2 agrees at 10 bases. The CDR3 runs 17 residues. Germline lookup yields CDR1 SGHNT and CDR2 YYREEE (reference sequence). V gave up 3 bases and J gave up 3 bases; unmatched junction bases: 10. In DNA, the CDR3 is TGTGCCAGCAGCTCCCCCCCCGGGACTAGCGAGACAGATACGCAGTATTTT. It specifies CASSSPPGTSETDTQYF.

V is TRBV19 and J is TRBJ1-2; D gene unclear. The V and J ends lost 7 bases and 2 bases respectively, with 11 bases between them. This CDR3 is 13 amino acids long. Germline assignment: CDR1 LNHDA and CDR2 SQIVND (reference sequence). CDR3 in amino acids: CASIGGPNYGYTF. DNA for the CDR3: TGTGCCAGTATTGGAGGCCCCAACTATGGCTACACCTTC.

The chain employs TRBV5-6 and TRBJ2-6; D possibly corresponds to TRBD2 (5 bases). V lost 4 bases, J lost 0 bases, and 20 bases lay in between. Looked up from germline, CDR1 is SGHDT and CDR2 is YYEEEE. This CDR3 spans 19 amino acids. CDR3 sequence: CASSAPGETVSSGANVLTF. The CDR3 nucleotides read TGTGCCAGCAGCGCCCCCGGGGAGACCGTAAGCTCTGGGGCCAACGTCCTGACTTTC.

This clone turned up a few times. The gene calls are TRBV6-6 and TRBJ2-7; possible D gene TRBD1, 6 bases. The germline V gene encodes CDR1 MNHNY and CDR2 SVGAGI (reference sequence). The CDR3 loop spans 18 amino acids. V gave up 5 bases and J gave up 1 base, with 24 bases separating them. The CDR3 sequence is CASSPRYPGTLASYEQYF. In DNA, the CDR3 is TGTGCCAGCAGTCCCCGATACCCCGGGACACTCGCTTCCTACGAGCAGTACTTC.

The chain links TRBV3-1 (or the pseudogene TRBV3-2) to TRBJ1-3, with D hard to call. The CDR3 sequence is 14 residues long. Germline assignment: CDR1 LGHDT and CDR2 YNNKEL (reference sequence). V shed 0 bases and J shed 16 bases, with 19 bases lying between them. The CDR3: CASSQDLTGFATYF. The CDR3 DNA reads as TGTGCCAGCAGCCAAGATCTCACGGGTTTCGCGACTTATTTT.

The rearrangement uses TRBV4-3 and TRBJ2-2; D is unclear. V lost 0 bases and J lost 5, with 7 bases in between. The CDR3 runs 14 residues. Germline-derived CDR1 and CDR2 are LGHNA and YSLEER. The CDR3 reads CASSQDTRTGELFF. The CDR3 bases are TGCGCCAGCAGCCAAGATACGAGGACCGGGGAGCTGTTTTTT.

The sample holds a few counts of this clone. V is TRBV28 and J is TRBJ2-7; D remains unclear. This CDR3 spans 14 amino acids. Germline CDR1 MDHEN, CDR2 SYDVKM. Trimming left V 5 bases short and J 0 bases short, with 11 bases between. CDR3 sequence reads: CASSPVQRSYEQYF. The CDR3 coding sequence is TGTGCCAGCAGTCCCGTACAACGCTCCTACGAGCAGTACTTC.

The CDR3 DNA is TGTGCCAGCAGCTTAGCTTCGAATCGCCAGGGTTATGGCTACACCTTC. Protein product: CASSLASNRQGYGYTF. The chain links TRBV7-2 to TRBJ1-2, with D tentatively TRBD1 (5 bases). V lost 0 bases, J lost 5 bases, and 16 bases lay in between. The CDR3 is 16 amino acids. Germline V lookup: CDR1 SGHTA, CDR2 FQGNSA.

The rearrangement links TRBV4-1 to TRBJ2-7; D perhaps matches TRBD1 (6 bases). This CDR3 spans 15 amino acids. Germline V gives CDR1 MGHRA, CDR2 YSYEKL. Between the trimmed V and J ends, which lost 3 bases and 2 bases, there was a span of 14 bases. The CDR3 DNA follows: TGCGCCAGCAGCCAGGGTCGACAGGAGCCCTACGAGCAGTACTTC. Translation: CASSQGRQEPYEQYF.

DNA of the CDR3: TGTGCCAGCAGTGGGGACAGCTATGCAACTAATGAAAAACTGTTTTTT. As protein: CASSGDSYATNEKLFF. The chain is built from TRBV6-1 and TRBJ1-4, with 7 bases fitting TRBD1. After removal of 4 bases from V and 0 bases from J, the junction contained 5 bases not matched to a gene. Looked up from germline, CDR1 is MNHNS and CDR2 is SASEGT. The CDR3 has 16 amino acids.

This clone was seen a few times. The chain carries TRBV25-1 and TRBJ1-6, with 8 bases lining up with TRBD1. The J segment lost 8 bases and the V segment lost 6 bases, leaving 6 bases of the junction unmatched. In germline, CDR1 is MGHDK, CDR2 SYGVNS. The CDR3 length is 14 residues. This CDR3 reads CASRDQGADSPLHF. As DNA, the CDR3 is TGTGCCAGCAGGGATCAGGGGGCGGATTCACCCCTCCACTTT.